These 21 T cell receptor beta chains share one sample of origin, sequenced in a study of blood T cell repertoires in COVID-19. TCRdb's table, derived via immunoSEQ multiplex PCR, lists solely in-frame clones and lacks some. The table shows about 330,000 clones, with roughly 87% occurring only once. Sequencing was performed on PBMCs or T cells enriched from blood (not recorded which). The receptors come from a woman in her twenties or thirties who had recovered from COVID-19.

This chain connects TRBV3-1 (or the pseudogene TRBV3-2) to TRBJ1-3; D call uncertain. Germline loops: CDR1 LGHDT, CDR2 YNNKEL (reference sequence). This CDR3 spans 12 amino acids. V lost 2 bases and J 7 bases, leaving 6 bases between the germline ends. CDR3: CASSQRWNTIYF. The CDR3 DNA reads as TGTGCCAGCAGCCAACGGTGGAACACCATATATTTT.

CDR3 protein: CAWSVRIRDRGLWGYTF. The CDR3 nucleotides are TGTGCCTGGAGTGTACGGATCCGGGATAGAGGCCTATGGGGCTACACCTTC. The chain recombines TRBV30 with TRBJ1-2, with no clear D. This CDR3 is 17 amino acids long. Germline loops: CDR1 GTSNPN, CDR2 SVGIG (reference sequence). V was cut by 0 bases and J by 8 bases, with 25 bases left in between.

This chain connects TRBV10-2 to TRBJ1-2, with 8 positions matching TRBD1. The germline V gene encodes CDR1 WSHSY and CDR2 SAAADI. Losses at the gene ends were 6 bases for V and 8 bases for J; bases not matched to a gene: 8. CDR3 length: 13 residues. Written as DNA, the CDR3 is TGCGCCAGCAGGCAGGACAGGGTATACGGCTACACCTTC. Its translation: CASRQDRVYGYTF.

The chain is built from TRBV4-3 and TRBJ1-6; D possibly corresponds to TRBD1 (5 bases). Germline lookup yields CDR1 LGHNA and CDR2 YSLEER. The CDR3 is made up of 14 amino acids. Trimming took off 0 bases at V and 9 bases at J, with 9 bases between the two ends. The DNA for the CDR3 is TGCGCCAGCAGCCAAGATGGGGCCTTTTCACCCCTCCACTTT. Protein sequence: CASSQDGAFSPLHF.

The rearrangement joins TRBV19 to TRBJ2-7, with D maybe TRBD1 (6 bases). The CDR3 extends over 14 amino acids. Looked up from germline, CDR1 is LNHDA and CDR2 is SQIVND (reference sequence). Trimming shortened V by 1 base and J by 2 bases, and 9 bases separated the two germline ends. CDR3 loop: CASSIGQETYEQYF. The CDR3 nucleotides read TGTGCCAGTAGTATAGGACAGGAAACCTACGAGCAGTACTTC.

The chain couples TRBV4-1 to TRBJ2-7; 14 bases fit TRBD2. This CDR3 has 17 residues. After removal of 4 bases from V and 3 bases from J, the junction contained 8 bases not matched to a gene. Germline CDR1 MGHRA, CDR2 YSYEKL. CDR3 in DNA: TGCGCCAGCAGCCGGGGACTAGCGGGGGTAGCCCTCTACGAGCAGTACTTC. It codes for CASSRGLAGVALYEQYF.

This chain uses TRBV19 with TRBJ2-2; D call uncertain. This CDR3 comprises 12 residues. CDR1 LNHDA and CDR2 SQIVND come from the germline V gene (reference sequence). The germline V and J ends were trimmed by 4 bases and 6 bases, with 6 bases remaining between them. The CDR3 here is CASSTNPGELFF. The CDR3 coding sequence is TGTGCCAGTAGTACTAATCCCGGGGAGCTGTTTTTT.

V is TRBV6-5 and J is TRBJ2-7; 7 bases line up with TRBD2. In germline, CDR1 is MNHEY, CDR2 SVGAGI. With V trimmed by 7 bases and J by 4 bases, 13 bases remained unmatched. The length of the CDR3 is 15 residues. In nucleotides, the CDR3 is TGTGCCAGCATCCAGATGGCGGGGGTTGGGTACGAGCAGTACTTC. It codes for CASIQMAGVGYEQYF.

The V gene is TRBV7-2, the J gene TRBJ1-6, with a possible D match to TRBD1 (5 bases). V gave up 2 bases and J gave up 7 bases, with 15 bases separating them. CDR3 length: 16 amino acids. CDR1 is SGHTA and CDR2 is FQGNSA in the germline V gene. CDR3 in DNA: TGTGCCAGCAGCTTATTCCCCAAGGGGTTGAATTCACCCCTCCACTTT. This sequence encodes CASSLFPKGLNSPLHF. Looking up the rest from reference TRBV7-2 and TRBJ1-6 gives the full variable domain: GAGVSQSPSNKVTEKGKDVELRCDPISGHTALYWYRQSLGQGLEFLIYFQGNSAPDKSGLPSDRFSAERTGGSVSTLTIQRTQQEDSAVYLCASSLFPKGLNSPLHFGNGTRLTVT.

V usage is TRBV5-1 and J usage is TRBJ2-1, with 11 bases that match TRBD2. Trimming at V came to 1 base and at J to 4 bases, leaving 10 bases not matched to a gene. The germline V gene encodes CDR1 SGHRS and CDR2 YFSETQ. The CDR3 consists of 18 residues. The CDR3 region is CASSLTPPSSGGYNEQFF. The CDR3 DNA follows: TGCGCCAGCAGCTTGACCCCACCTTCTAGCGGGGGGTACAATGAGCAGTTCTTC.

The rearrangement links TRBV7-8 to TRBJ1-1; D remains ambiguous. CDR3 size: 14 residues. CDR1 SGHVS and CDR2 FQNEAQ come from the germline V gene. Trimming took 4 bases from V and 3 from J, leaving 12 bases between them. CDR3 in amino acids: CASSSNGHYTEAFF. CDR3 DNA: TGTGCCAGCAGCTCGAATGGGCACTACACTGAAGCTTTCTTT.

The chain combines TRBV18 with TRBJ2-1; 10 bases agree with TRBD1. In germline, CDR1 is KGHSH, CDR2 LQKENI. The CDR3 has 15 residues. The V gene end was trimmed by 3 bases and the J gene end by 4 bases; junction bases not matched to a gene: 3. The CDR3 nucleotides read TGTGCCAGCTCACCCGGGACAGGGGTATACAATGAGCAGTTCTTC. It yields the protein CASSPGTGVYNEQFF.

The CDR3 region has the DNA TGTGCCAGCAGTTACGAGGCCGGTGGGAACACTGAAGCTTTCTTT. It encodes CASSYEAGGNTEAFF. The chain links TRBV6-5 to TRBJ1-1; D is undetermined. Germline values: CDR1 MNHEY, CDR2 SVGAGI. The V end was cut by 2 bases, the J end by 1 base, with 11 bases between. The CDR3 runs 15 residues.

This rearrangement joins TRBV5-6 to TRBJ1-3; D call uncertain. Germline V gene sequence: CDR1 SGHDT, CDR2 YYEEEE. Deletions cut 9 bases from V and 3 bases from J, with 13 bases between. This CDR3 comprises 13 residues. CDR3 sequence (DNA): TGTGCCACTACAAGAGGCGGTGGAAACACCATATATTTT. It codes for CATTRGGGNTIYF.

The chain's CDR3 is CASGLTGVTGELFF. DNA of the CDR3: TGTGCCAGCGGCCTAACGGGGGTCACCGGGGAGCTGTTTTTT. The chain is built from TRBV9 and TRBJ2-2, with D possibly matching TRBD2 (6 bases). This CDR3 region has 14 residues. The V end lost 7 bases, the J end lost 4 bases, and 14 bases lay between the germline ends. Germline V CDR1 and CDR2: SGDLS, YYNGEE. Using reference TRBV9 and TRBJ2-2 for the parts outside the CDR3, the full variable domain is DSGVTQTPKHLITATGQRVTLRCSPRSGDLSVYWYQQSLDQGLQFLIQYYNGEERAKGNILERFSAQQFPDLHSELNLSSLELGDSALYFCASGLTGVTGELFFGEGSRLTVL.

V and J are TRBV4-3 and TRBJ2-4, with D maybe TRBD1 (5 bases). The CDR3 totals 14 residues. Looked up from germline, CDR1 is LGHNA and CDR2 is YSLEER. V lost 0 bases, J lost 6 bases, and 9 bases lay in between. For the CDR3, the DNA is TGCGCCAGCAGCCAAGATTCTAGGGGAAACATTCAGTACTTC. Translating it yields CASSQDSRGNIQYF.

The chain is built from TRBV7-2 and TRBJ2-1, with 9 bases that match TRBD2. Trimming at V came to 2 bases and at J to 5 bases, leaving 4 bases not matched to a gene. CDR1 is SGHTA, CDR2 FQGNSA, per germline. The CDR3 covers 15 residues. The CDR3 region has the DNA TGTGCCAGCAGCTTAACGCGGGGGGGCAACAATGAGCAGTTCTTC. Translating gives CASSLTRGGNNEQFF.

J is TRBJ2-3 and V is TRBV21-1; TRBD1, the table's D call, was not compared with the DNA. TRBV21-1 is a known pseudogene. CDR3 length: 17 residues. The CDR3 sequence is CASSKLDRGRDTDTQYF. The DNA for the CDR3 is TGTGCCAGCAGCAAACTGGACAGGGGGCGCGATACAGATACGCAGTATTTT.

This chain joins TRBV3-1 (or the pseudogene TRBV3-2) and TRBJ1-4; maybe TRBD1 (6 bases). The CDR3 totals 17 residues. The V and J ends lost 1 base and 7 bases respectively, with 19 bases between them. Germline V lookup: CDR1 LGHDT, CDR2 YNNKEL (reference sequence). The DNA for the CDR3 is TGTGCCAGCAGCCAAGGAGGGCAGGGGATATTCGCTGAAAAACTGTTTTTT. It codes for CASSQGGQGIFAEKLFF.

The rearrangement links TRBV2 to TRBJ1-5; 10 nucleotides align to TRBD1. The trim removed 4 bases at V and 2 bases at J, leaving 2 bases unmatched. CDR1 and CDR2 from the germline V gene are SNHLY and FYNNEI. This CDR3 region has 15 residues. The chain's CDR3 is CASSAGTGGNQPQHF. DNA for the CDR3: TGTGCCAGCAGTGCCGGGACAGGGGGCAATCAGCCCCAGCATTTT.

The CDR3 spells CASSWGLAGVETQYF. The CDR3, as DNA: TGTGCCAGCAGTTGGGGACTAGCGGGGGTAGAGACCCAGTACTTC. The V gene is TRBV27, the J gene TRBJ2-5; 14 bases agree with TRBD2. Losses at the gene ends were 4 bases for V and 4 bases for J; bases not matched to a gene: 2. The CDR3 has 15 amino acids. Germline CDR1 reads MNHEY; CDR2 reads SMNVEV (reference sequence).